Described below is a single T cell receptor beta chain sequence and its context. Its specific antigen is unknown. The input lacks base qualities; no much larger clone sits a single base away. Whole blood was collected in K2EDTA tubes by collaborating institutions according to the institutions' own protocols. For TCRbeta analysis, collaborators shipped samples as frozen whole blood, isolated PBMCs, or DNA extracted from either of those sample types. The CDR3 has 15 amino acids, counting the end cysteine and phenylalanine. Only the CDR3 region is kept as DNA, spanning 45 bases read in frame from base 1. The germline V gene (reference sequence) gives CDR1 as LNHDA and CDR2 as SQIVND. Germline trimming: 7 bases from V, 6 bases from J; junction bases outside gene matches: 10. The immunoSEQ Assay, a bias-controlled multiplex PCR, was used to amplify TCRbeta CDR3 regions from genomic DNA. The paper's processing steps were these. The number of nucleated cells in each sample was estimated from the amplification of reference gene primers within the assay. To quantify the absolute abundance of each unique TCRbeta CDR3 rearrangement, sequence reads were collapsed and filtered. For each sample, productive Simpson clonality was calculated as the square root of Simpson's diversity index over productive rearrangements. TCRdb provides this immuneACCESS table in a form limited to in-frame rearrangements. Some clones are lacking; in checked studies, under half of them reflect an unresolved V gene, and why the rest are absent is not known. V and J calls plus clone size are reproduced from that table; the DNA served to infer D and trimming. The sample records 160,000 or so clones, more than 70% of which are singletons. The ten largest clonotypes hold around 2.9% of the sample.

The data stem from a study of blood T cell repertoires in COVID-19 (dated by TCRdb to the early 2020s). About the investigation overall: Samples from collaborators originated in the United States, Italy and Spain and spanned both the acute and convalescent phases of COVID-19. Deeply sampled blood TCRbeta repertoires from subjects exposed to, actively infected with, or recovered from COVID-19 were included in the dataset. Samples were obtained from the ongoing ImmuneRACE study (first 160 participants) and from some 1,300 subjects provided by 6 global collaborators. The material from the prospective study consisted of cDNA or gDNA derived from T cells, B-cell-depleted T cells, or PBMCs. The repertoires were released in a freely available public database intended as a resource for research on the immune response to SARS-CoV-2. The sample metadata nearly always contained a de-identified subject ID, COVID-19 status, age in years and sex. HLA class I and class II types, where available, came from metadata supplied by the sample provider rather than from assay-based typing.

Here is what the overall study found, with its caveats: How much clinical and demographic metadata was included differed by source and by participant, and the metadata was provided uncurated.

This TCR derives from a man aged 55 to 69 with acute or convalescent COVID-19. The source material was peripheral blood. The rearranged chain carries TRBV19 and TRBJ2-3, with 10 bases aligning to TRBD2. The DNA sequence reads TGTGCCAGTAATCAGAGGACTAGCGGTTTGGATACGCAGTATTTT. The translation is CASNQRTSGLDTQYF. The reference TRBV19 and TRBJ2-3 proteins fill in what lies around the CDR3, so the full variable domain reads DGGITQSPKYLFRKEGQNVTLSCEQNLNHDAMYWYRQDPGQGLRLIYYSQIVNDFQKGDIAEGYSVSREKKESFPLTVTSAQKNPTAFYLCASNQRTSGLDTQYFGPGTRLTVL.